This T cell receptor (beta chain) was found in a study of CD8 T cells in Susac syndrome. Looked up from germline, CDR1 is SSHAT and CDR2 is FNYEAQ (reference sequence). V gave up 2 bases and J gave up 7 bases, with 9 bases separating them. This CDR3 has 13 amino acids. RNA amounts of 0.5 to 1 ug underwent reverse transcription with random hexamers. Multiplex PCR with immunoSEQ amplified the TCR beta CDR3 across 54 Vbeta and 13 Jbeta. TCRdb re-called the immunoSEQ multiplex PCR reads with MiXCR, one entry per CDR3 protein. The sample comprises tens of thousands of distinct CDR3 sequences, 90% to 95% of which are singletons, and about 0.29% rests with the top ten. Sequencing of TCR beta covered CD8+ and CD4+ T cells obtained from blood. Negative isolation was applied to CD8+ and CD4+ T cells, and FACS enrichment was applied to TEMRA cells.

V and J are TRBV7-7 and TRBJ2-1; D gene ambiguous. Sequences were obtained from CD8+ T cells from PBMCs. This TCR was recovered from a human donor in good health. In DNA, the CDR3 is TGTGCCAGCAGCTTATCTGGGTTGAATGAGCAGTTCTTC. Its protein is CASSLSGLNEQFF.